This T cell receptor beta chain was recovered during a study of blood T cell repertoires in COVID-19. Germline assignment: CDR1 SEHNR and CDR2 FQNEAQ (reference sequence). V was cut by 5 bases and J by 2 bases, with 14 bases left in between. There are 15 residues in the CDR3. TCRdb's copy holds only in-frame clones and misses some; the assay was immunoSEQ multiplex PCR. The sample has 35,000 to 50,000 clones; around 85% are singletons. This clone has just one count. The chain recombines TRBV7-9 with TRBJ2-3, with D tentatively TRBD1 (6 bases). This TCR came from a man aged 60 to 75 with acute or convalescent COVID-19. The sequencing sample was made of peripheral blood. DNA for the CDR3: TGTGCCAGCAGCGAATCGGACAGACTCACAGATACGCAGTATTTT. Amino acids: CASSESDRLTDTQYF.